This TCR beta chain stems from a study of read filtering for tumor transcriptome and immune sequencing. In the study overall: DNase treatment preceded whole-transcriptome library preparation. TCR-mapped reads were about 4.05 to 11 million with IR-seq versus roughly 80 to 1,300 with RNA-seq.

Study-wide points: This fraction held mixed bone marrow immune cells after CD138-negative sorting.

The library was built from around 400 ng RNA with molecular barcoded adaptors for alpha/delta and beta/gamma chains. TCRdb re-analysed the reads in MiXCR, keeping a single row per CDR3 protein. The sample has around 130,000 distinct CDR3 sequences, 10% to 15% seen once. The table lists this clonotype with many counts. Its antigen is as yet unknown. Germline CDR1 is SGHVS and CDR2 is FQNEAQ. V lost 4 bases and J lost 1, with 8 bases in between. This CDR3 has 14 amino acids. The receptor comes from a donor aged 40 or older with multiple myeloma. Sequenced: a population of CD138-negative cells sorted from bone marrow. The rearrangement uses TRBV7-8 and TRBJ2-1; D unclear. The CDR3 reads CASSSGTSYNEQFF. CDR3 DNA sequence: TGTGCCAGCAGCTCTGGAACGTCCTACAATGAGCAGTTCTTC.